The 23 T cell receptor beta chains below all came from one sample that was sequenced in a study of blood T cell repertoires in COVID-19. Produced via immunoSEQ multiplex PCR; TCRdb's table is partial and in-frame only. The sample has about 85,000 clones, roughly nine tenths seen once; the top ten hold 5% to 6%. The material sequenced was peripheral blood. Receptors originate from a man aged 55 to 70 with acute or convalescent COVID-19.

The rearrangement uses TRBV6-2 or TRBV6-3 and TRBJ1-5; D remains unclear. Trimming removed 2 bases from V and 4 bases from J, with 9 bases in between. This CDR3 contains 14 residues. Germline CDR1 is MNHEY and CDR2 is SVGEGT. CDR3 bases: TGTGCCAGCAGTTACGTAACAACGAATCAGCCCCAGCATTTT. Residues: CASSYVTTNQPQHF.

The chain combines TRBV4-1 with TRBJ2-1; no firm D call. Looked up from germline, CDR1 is MGHRA and CDR2 is YSYEKL. This CDR3 region has 12 residues. Trimming left V 5 bases short and J 7 bases short, with 9 bases between. DNA of the CDR3: TGCGCCAGCAGCTCCCCTCGGAATGAGCAGTTCTTC. Translated: CASSSPRNEQFF.

This chain connects TRBV10-3 to TRBJ1-5, with 10 bases matching TRBD1. This CDR3 contains 15 residues. Losses at the gene ends were 6 bases for V and 3 bases for J; bases not matched to a gene: 5. CDR1 is ENHRY and CDR2 is SYGVKD in the germline V gene. CDR3 sequence reads: CAISGGQGNNQPQHF. The CDR3 DNA reads as TGTGCCATCAGCGGGGGACAGGGGAACAATCAGCCCCAGCATTTT.

The chain links TRBV27 to TRBJ1-1, with D uncertain. The CDR3 is 16 residues long. The V gene's germline CDR1 is MNHEY and CDR2 SMNVEV (reference sequence). Deletions cut 0 bases from V and 5 bases from J, with 16 bases between. CDR3 DNA sequence: TGTGCCAGCAGTTTATCGATCAGAACGGGTAGTACTGAAGCTTTCTTT. This gives the protein CASSLSIRTGSTEAFF.

This CDR3 is CAISKGLAQETQYF. The CDR3 coding sequence is TGTGCCATCAGTAAGGGACTAGCCCAAGAGACCCAGTACTTC. The chain is built from TRBV10-3 and TRBJ2-5; 9 bases align to TRBD2. Germline CDR1 is ENHRY and CDR2 is SYGVKD. The CDR3 covers 14 residues. V trimming: 5 bases; J trimming: 1 base; junction bases outside the gene matches: 2.

The chain combines TRBV2 with TRBJ1-6, with 9 bases lining up with TRBD1. This CDR3 is built from 14 residues. After removal of 10 bases from V and 7 bases from J, the junction contained 8 bases not matched to a gene. CDR1 SNHLY and CDR2 FYNNEI come from the germline V gene. The CDR3 is CATKGTGLNSPLHF. In DNA, the CDR3 is TGTGCCACCAAGGGGACAGGGTTGAATTCACCCCTCCACTTT. Full variable domain (outside the CDR3, taken from reference TRBV2 and TRBJ1-6): EPEVTQTPSHQVTQMGQEVILRCVPISNHLYFYWYRQILGQKVEFLVSFYNNEISEKSEIFDDQFSVERPDGSNFTLKIRSTKLEDSAMYFCATKGTGLNSPLHFGNGTRLTVT.

The CDR3 here is CASSPPAGGFLQGYTF. In DNA, the CDR3 is TGTGCCAGCTCACCACCGGCAGGGGGCTTTCTTCAGGGCTACACCTTC. The chain recombines TRBV18 with TRBJ1-2, with 8 bases fitting TRBD1. The V segment lost 0 bases and the J segment 8 bases; nucleotides outside the gene matches: 11. This CDR3 spans 16 amino acids. Germline CDR1 reads KGHSH; CDR2 reads LQKENI.

This sequence joins TRBV5-1 and TRBJ2-1, with D perhaps TRBD2 (7 bases). Trimming removed 0 bases from V and 3 bases from J, with 13 bases in between. The germline V gene has CDR1 SGHRS and CDR2 YFSETQ. CDR3 length: 16 amino acids. CDR3: CASSLVAGASYNEQFF. CDR3 DNA sequence: TGCGCCAGCAGCTTGGTCGCGGGGGCGAGCTACAATGAGCAGTTCTTC.

The V and J genes are TRBV2 and TRBJ2-7; 10 bases fit TRBD1. Germline V CDR1 and CDR2: SNHLY, FYNNEI. The trim removed 10 bases at V and 6 bases at J, leaving 12 bases unmatched. This CDR3 region has 14 residues. DNA of the CDR3: TGTGCCACCTACTCGGGACAGGGGACGCGCGAGCAGTACTTC. The encoded protein is CATYSGQGTREQYF. Full variable domain (rest looked up from reference TRBV2 and TRBJ2-7): EPEVTQTPSHQVTQMGQEVILRCVPISNHLYFYWYRQILGQKVEFLVSFYNNEISEKSEIFDDQFSVERPDGSNFTLKIRSTKLEDSAMYFCATYSGQGTREQYFGPGTRLTVT.

The rearrangement links TRBV11-2 to TRBJ2-7, with a weak D call TRBD1 (5 bases). The V and J ends lost 3 bases and 2 bases respectively, with 11 bases between them. The CDR3 has 14 amino acids. Germline assignment: CDR1 SGHAT and CDR2 FQNNGV. The CDR3 coding sequence is TGTGCCAGCAGCTTTCCCAGGGCTACCTACGAGCAGTACTTC. This encodes CASSFPRATYEQYF. Supplemented by reference TRBV11-2 and TRBJ2-7, the full variable domain reads EAGVAQSPRYKIIEKRQSVAFWCNPISGHATLYWYQQILGQGPKLLIQFQNNGVVDDSQLPKDRFSAERLKGVDSTLKIQPAKLEDSAVYLCASSFPRATYEQYFGPGTRLTVT.

This chain links TRBV10-1 with TRBJ1-1; D call uncertain. Germline CDR1 reads WNHNN; CDR2 reads SYGVQD (reference sequence). Trimming pared 3 bases from V and 4 bases from J, leaving 9 bases between. The CDR3 spans 13 residues. CDR3 bases: TGCGCCAGCAGTGATAGCCGTAGCACTGAAGCTTTCTTT. Translated: CASSDSRSTEAFF.

J is TRBJ2-3 and V is TRBV7-9, with TRBD2 matching over 10 bases. Germline V gene data show CDR1 as SEHNR and CDR2 as FQNEAQ (reference sequence). This CDR3 has 14 residues. The junction had 8 bases not matched to a gene; V was cut back by 8 bases and J by 6 bases. This CDR3 reads CASSKAGGPDTQYF. CDR3 nucleotides: TGTGCCAGCTCCAAAGCGGGGGGGCCGGATACGCAGTATTTT.

The chain recombines TRBV7-7 with TRBJ2-3, with D perhaps matching TRBD1 (6 bases). This CDR3 is built from 14 residues. Germline CDR1 SSHAT, CDR2 FNYEAQ (reference sequence). The V end was cut by 1 base, the J end by 7 bases, with 12 bases between. The CDR3 sequence is CASSLEGHKNTQYF. The DNA for the CDR3 is TGTGCCAGCAGCTTAGAGGGACATAAAAATACGCAGTATTTT. The variable domain in full, with the rest retrieved from reference TRBV7-7 and TRBJ2-3, is GAGVSQSPRYKVTKRGQDVTLRCDPISSHATLYWYQQALGQGPEFLTYFNYEAQPDKSGLPSDRFSAERPEGSISTLTIQRTEQRDSAMYRCASSLEGHKNTQYFGPGTRLTVL.

The chain uses TRBV3-1 (or the pseudogene TRBV3-2) and TRBJ1-4; D remains ambiguous. This CDR3 contains 18 residues. Germline V gene lookup returns CDR1 LGHDT and CDR2 YNNKEL (reference sequence). Trimming removed 0 bases from V and 3 bases from J, with 17 bases in between. DNA of the CDR3: TGTGCCAGCAGCCAAGAATGGTCCTTGCTGGCAGCTAATGAAAAACTGTTTTTT. Translating it yields CASSQEWSLLAANEKLFF.

V gene TRBV5-1 combines with J gene TRBJ1-2; D might be TRBD1 (5 bases). The CDR3 loop spans 14 amino acids. The germline V gene has CDR1 SGHRS and CDR2 YFSETQ. V lost 1 base and J 3 bases, leaving 10 bases between the germline ends. The CDR3 DNA sequence: TGCGCCAGCAGCTTGCAAGGGGCCGACTATGGCTACACCTTC. Its translation: CASSLQGADYGYTF.

The chain uses TRBV9 and TRBJ1-3; a weak D match, TRBD1 (5 bases). Germline V lookup: CDR1 SGDLS, CDR2 YYNGEE. Trimming stripped 0 bases from V and 5 bases from J, with 6 bases between. The CDR3 consists of 13 residues. CDR3 loop: CASSVEDRNTIYF. The CDR3 nucleotides are TGTGCCAGCAGCGTAGAGGACAGAAACACCATATATTTT. Full variable domain (rest looked up from reference TRBV9 and TRBJ1-3): DSGVTQTPKHLITATGQRVTLRCSPRSGDLSVYWYQQSLDQGLQFLIQYYNGEERAKGNILERFSAQQFPDLHSELNLSSLELGDSALYFCASSVEDRNTIYFGEGSWLTVV.

The chain recombines TRBV15 with TRBJ2-7, with TRBD2 identical over 11 bases. The CDR3 totals 19 residues. Trimming took 0 bases from V and 1 from J; bases not matched to a gene: 11. Germline V gene lookup returns CDR1 LNHNV and CDR2 YYDKDF (reference sequence). The CDR3 loop is CATSRDRPTSGVLSYEQYF. The CDR3 bases are TGTGCCACCAGCAGAGATCGCCCGACTAGCGGGGTCCTATCCTACGAGCAGTACTTC. Combining the CDR3 with reference TRBV15 and TRBJ2-7 gives the whole variable domain DAMVIQNPRYQVTQFGKPVTLSCSQTLNHNVMYWYQQKSSQAPKLLFHYYDKDFNNEADTPDNFQSRRPNTSFCFLDIRSPGLGDTAMYLCATSRDRPTSGVLSYEQYFGPGTRLTVT.

The CDR3: CASSPTRQGSYGYTF. The CDR3 region has the DNA TGCGCCAGCAGCCCAACCCGACAGGGCAGCTATGGCTACACCTTC. The chain recombines TRBV4-3 with TRBJ1-2; 7 bases agree with TRBD1. J gave up 4 bases and V 4 bases, and 9 bases lay outside the gene matches. The length of the CDR3 is 15 residues. Germline V gene lookup returns CDR1 LGHNA and CDR2 YSLEER.

Notes on this clone: This sample includes further DNA sequences coding for the same CDR3. The chain carries TRBV6-5 and TRBJ1-2, with a weak D call TRBD1 (6 bases). Trimming took off 4 bases at V and 0 bases at J, with 12 bases between the two ends. CDR3 length: 15 residues. In germline, CDR1 is MNHEY, CDR2 SVGAGI. CDR3 DNA sequence: TGTGCCAGCAGTTCCCCAGGACAGACTAACTATGGCTACACCTTC. Translation gives CASSSPGQTNYGYTF.

V is TRBV2 and J is TRBJ2-5, with TRBD2 identical over 8 bases. V gave up 8 bases and J gave up 4 bases; unmatched junction bases: 9. The CDR3 spans 14 residues. Germline CDR1 is SNHLY and CDR2 is FYNNEI. The CDR3 DNA reads TGTGCCAGCTTCGGGAGGGGAGGGGGAGAGACCCAGTACTTC. It is translated as CASFGRGGGETQYF.

The gene calls are TRBV9 and TRBJ1-1; D remains unclear. The CDR3 is 15 residues long. V lost 0 bases to trimming and J lost 1 base, with 10 bases between them. CDR1 SGDLS and CDR2 YYNGEE come from the germline V gene. For the CDR3, the DNA is TGTGCCAGCAGCGTAGCCCACAGCCCGAACACTGAAGCTTTCTTT. The encoded protein is CASSVAHSPNTEAFF.

In the case of this clone: Other DNA sequences of this sample code for an identical CDR3. The rearrangement links TRBV9 to TRBJ2-3, with 7 positions matching TRBD2. From germline, CDR1 is SGDLS and CDR2 YYNGEE. Germline trimming cut 4 bases from V and 2 bases from J; bases unmatched to any gene: 13. The CDR3 has 17 residues. CDR3 residues: CASSQEAAGRNTDTQYF. The CDR3 DNA is TGTGCCAGCAGCCAGGAGGCAGCGGGGAGAAACACAGATACGCAGTATTTT.

The chain couples TRBV24-1 to TRBJ2-1, with 10 bases aligning to TRBD2. V dropped 1 base and J dropped 7; count of bases not matched to a gene: 6. The CDR3 runs to 16 residues. CDR1 and CDR2 (germline): KGHDR, SFDVKD. The CDR3 bases are TGTGCCACCAGTGATTTCGGGCTAGCGGGGGTGAATGAGCAGTTCTTC. It translates to CATSDFGLAGVNEQFF.